This TCR beta chain was sequenced in a study of a mutant IDH1 vaccine in newly diagnosed glioma. CDR3 length equals 14 residues. With 4 bases removed from V and 0 bases from J, the gap between germline ends came to 10 bases. The V gene's germline CDR1 is SGHRS and CDR2 YFSETQ. Clones were sequenced by immunoSEQ multiplex PCR, and TCRdb holds only the in-frame ones, with some missing. In the table there are roughly 38,000 clones, about 73% of which are singletons. Time point in this sample: baseline, week 1 (first vaccination visit). As for treatment: pre-vaccination baseline after standard-of-care therapy. The astrocytomas were IDH1-mutant, ATRX-negative, and WHO grade 3 or 4.

The sequence was collected from a man aged 40-49 years with glioma. Some clones in this sample may be carry-over from other donors' samples. The chain carries TRBV5-1 and TRBJ1-2, with D perhaps matching TRBD1 (6 bases). Sequencing was performed on PBMCs, taken from a glioma patient treated with radiotherapy, temozolomide or both. The CDR3 protein is CASSVGTTNYGYTF. CDR3 in DNA: TGCGCCAGCAGCGTCGGGACAACTAACTATGGCTACACCTTC.